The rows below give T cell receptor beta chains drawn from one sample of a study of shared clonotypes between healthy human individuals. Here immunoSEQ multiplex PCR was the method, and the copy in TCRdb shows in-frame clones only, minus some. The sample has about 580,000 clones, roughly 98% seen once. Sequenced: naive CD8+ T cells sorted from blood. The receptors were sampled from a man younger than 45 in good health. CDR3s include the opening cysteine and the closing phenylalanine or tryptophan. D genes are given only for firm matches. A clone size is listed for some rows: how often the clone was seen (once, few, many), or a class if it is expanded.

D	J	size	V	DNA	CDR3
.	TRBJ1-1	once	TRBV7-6	TGTGCCAGCAGCGGCCTCAACACTGAAGCTTTCTTT	CASSGLNTEAFF
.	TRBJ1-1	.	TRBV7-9	TGTGCCAGCAGGGGACAAGCTTTGGCTGAAGCTTTCTTT	CASRGQALAEAFF
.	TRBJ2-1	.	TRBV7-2	TGTGCCAGCAGCATTGGGACTTCCTCCTACAATGAGCAGTTCTTC	CASSIGTSSYNEQFF
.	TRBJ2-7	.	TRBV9	TGTGCCAGCAGCGAAGGGGGTGGCAGGGAGAGCGGAGTACGGTACGAGCAGTACTTC	CASSEGGGRESGVRYEQYF
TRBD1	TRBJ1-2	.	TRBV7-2	TGTGCCAGCGCCGGGACAGAGCACTATGGCTACACCTTC	CASAGTEHYGYTF
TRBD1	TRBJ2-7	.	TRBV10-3	TGTGCCATCAGGACCGGGACAGGGGGCATCAACGAGCAGTACTTC	CAIRTGTGGINEQYF
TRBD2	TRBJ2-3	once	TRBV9	TGTGCCAGCAGCGCCCTCAGGGGACTAGCGCCAGATACGCAGTATTTT	CASSALRGLAPDTQYF
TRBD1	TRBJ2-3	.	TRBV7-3	TGTGCCAGCAGCTTGACAGGGGGAGGAACAGATACGCAGTATTTT	CASSLTGGGTDTQYF
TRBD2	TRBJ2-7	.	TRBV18	TGTGCCAGCTCACCGGGACTAGCGGGTACCTACGAGCAGTACTTC	CASSPGLAGTYEQYF
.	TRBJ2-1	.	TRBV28	TGTGCCACCGATACCTACAATGAGCAGTTCTTC	CATDTYNEQFF
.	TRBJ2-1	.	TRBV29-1	TGCAGCATCTCGGGACCTGGGAATGAGCAGTTCTTC	CSISGPGNEQFF
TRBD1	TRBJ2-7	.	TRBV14	TGTGCCAGCAGCCGTATACAGGGGTACGAGCAGTACTTC	CASSRIQGYEQYF
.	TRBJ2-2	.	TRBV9	TGTGCCAGCAGCTCAAGATACGGCGGTTCGGCCGGGGAGCTGTTTTTT	CASSSRYGGSAGELFF
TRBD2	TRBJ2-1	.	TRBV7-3	TGTGCCAGCAGCTTAAGCCTAGCGGGAGGGCCAGTGGAGTCCTACAATGAGCAGTTCTTC	CASSLSLAGGPVESYNEQFF
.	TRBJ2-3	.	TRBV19	TGTGCCAGTAGTATAAACAGACTCACAGATACGCAGTATTTT	CASSINRLTDTQYF
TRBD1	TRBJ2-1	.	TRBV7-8	TGTGCCAGCAGGTTTGGGACAGGGAACTACAATGAGCAGTTCTTC	CASRFGTGNYNEQFF
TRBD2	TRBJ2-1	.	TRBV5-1	TGCGCCAGCAGCACAGTAGCGGGAGTGGATAATGAGCAGTTCTTC	CASSTVAGVDNEQFF
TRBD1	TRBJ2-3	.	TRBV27	TGTGCCAGCGCGGTCAGGGGGAACACAGATACGCAGTATTTT	CASAVRGNTDTQYF
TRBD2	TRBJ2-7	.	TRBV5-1	TGCGCCAGCAGCTTGGCTAGCGGGAGCAACGAGCAGTACTTC	CASSLASGSNEQYF
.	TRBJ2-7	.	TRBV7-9	TGTGCCAGCAGCTCTGCAGACGAGCAGTACTTC	CASSSADEQYF
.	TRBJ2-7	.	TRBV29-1	TGCAGCGTTGAGTTCGGGAGCCACGAGCAGTACTTC	CSVEFGSHEQYF
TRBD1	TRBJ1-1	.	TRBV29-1	TGCAGCGTGGACTACGCAGGGGGTAGGCCGAACACTGAAGCTTTCTTT	CSVDYAGGRPNTEAFF
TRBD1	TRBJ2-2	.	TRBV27	TGTGCCAGCAGGAGGACAGGCAGGGATCCGAACACCGGGGAGCTGTTTTTT	CASRRTGRDPNTGELFF
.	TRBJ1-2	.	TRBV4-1	TGCGCCAGCAGCCCGGTGGGGACAACTCGTAACTATGGCTACACCTTC	CASSPVGTTRNYGYTF
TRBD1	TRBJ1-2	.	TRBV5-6	TGTGCCAGCAGCTTGAGGGGAGCTACAGGGGGCCATGGCTACACCTTC	CASSLRGATGGHGYTF
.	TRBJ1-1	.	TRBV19	TGTGCCAGTACGGCAGGGGAGACTGAAGCTTTCTTT	CASTAGETEAFF
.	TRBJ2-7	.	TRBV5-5	TGTGCCAGCAGCTTGGCCCTCTGGGGGGAGCAGTACTTC	CASSLALWGEQYF
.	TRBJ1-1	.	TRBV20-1	TGCAGTGCCAGCAGCTACACTGAAGCTTTCTTT	CSASSYTEAFF
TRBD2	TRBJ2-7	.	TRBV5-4	TGTGCCAGCAGCTTACGGGAAACTAGCGGGAGGGACGAGCAGTACTTC	CASSLRETSGRDEQYF
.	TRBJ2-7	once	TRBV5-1	TGCGCCAGCCTAGAACCTCACCCCCTCGTAGTGGAAGAGCAGTACTTC	CASLEPHPLVVEEQYF
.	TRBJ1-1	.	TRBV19	TGTGCCAGTAGTACAGGGACCTCCACTGAAGCTTTCTTT	CASSTGTSTEAFF
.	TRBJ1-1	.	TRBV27	TGTGCCAGCAGTTTCGGTCTTGAAGCTTTCTTT	CASSFGLEAFF
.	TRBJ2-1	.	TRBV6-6	TGTGCCAGCAGTTACAGTCTAGCCGCCTACAATGAGCAGTTCTTC	CASSYSLAAYNEQFF
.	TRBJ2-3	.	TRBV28	TGTGCCAGCAGGTTAGGGGCCGGGAGCACAGATACGCAGTATTTT	CASRLGAGSTDTQYF
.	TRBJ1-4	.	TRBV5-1	TGCGCCAGCAGCGTGTCGCCATGGCAGCTCACAACTAATGAAAAACTGTTTTTT	CASSVSPWQLTTNEKLFF
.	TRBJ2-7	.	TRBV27	TGTGCCAGCAGTTTGAATGGATACTACGAGCAGTACTTC	CASSLNGYYEQYF
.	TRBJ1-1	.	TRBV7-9	TGTGCCAGCAGCCCTAGAGCTTTTGAAGCTTTCTTT	CASSPRAFEAFF
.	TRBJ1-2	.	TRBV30	TGTGCCATGGGGGATGAGCGGAGCTATGGCTACACCTTC	CAMGDERSYGYTF
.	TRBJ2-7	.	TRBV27	TGTGCCAGCAGTTTTAAGGGCAGGGGTTACGAGCAGTACTTC	CASSFKGRGYEQYF
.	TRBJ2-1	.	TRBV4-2	TGTGCCAGCAGCCAAGGGTCGAATGAGCAGTTCTTC	CASSQGSNEQFF
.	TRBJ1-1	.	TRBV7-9	TGTGCCAGCAGCCCAAAGGACGGACATGAAGCTTTCTTT	CASSPKDGHEAFF